Detailed here is one T cell receptor (beta chain). Germline assignment: CDR1 MNHEY and CDR2 SMNVEV (reference sequence). The CDR3 runs to 16 residues. V trimming: 3 bases; J trimming: 9 bases; junction bases outside the gene matches: 15. Measured with immunoSEQ multiplex PCR; TCRdb has only the in-frame clones, and not every one. The table includes about 1.4 million clones, 95% to 97% detected once. The donors were all Caucasian adults (living in Nashville, Tennessee). The authors divided CD4+ cells into CD45RA+ naive and CD45RA-negative memory subsets. These data come from a study of shared clonotypes between healthy human individuals.

This chain connects TRBV27 to TRBJ1-2; the match to TRBD1 covers 8 bases. This receptor was obtained from a man in his thirties or forties in good health. The material sequenced was naive CD4+ T cells sorted from blood. As for subset: CD45RA+ positively selected. The CDR3 sequence is CASSFLGTGVLGSYTF. CDR3 coding DNA: TGTGCCAGCAGTTTTCTCGGGACAGGAGTTCTTGGAAGCTACACCTTC.